One T cell receptor beta chain is described in this entry. This record comes from a study of blood T cell repertoires in COVID-19. Study-level background: Material from acute and convalescent COVID-19 was sourced from the United States, Italy and Spain. PBMCs, B-cell-depleted T cells, or T cells were the source of the cDNA or gDNA that made up the material.

This CDR3 is built from 16 residues. The germline gives CDR1 KGHSH, CDR2 LQKENI. With 1 base removed from V and 1 base from J, the gap between germline ends came to 14 bases. Original methodology: Estimated nucleated cell counts came from reference gene primer amplification. Some clones are missing from TCRdb's copy, which holds only in-frame ones; the method was immunoSEQ multiplex PCR. Clone size and the V and J calls come from that table; the DNA yielded D and trimming. The sample shows around 170,000 clones, around 83% of them seen only once. V usage is TRBV18 and J usage is TRBJ2-7; a possible D gene is TRBD1 (6 bases). Sequences were obtained from peripheral blood. The receptor was derived from a human donor in a cohort sampled during active COVID-19. The CDR3 here is CASSPLPGVSSYEQYF. The CDR3 DNA reads TGTGCCAGCTCACCACTCCCAGGGGTTTCTTCCTACGAGCAGTACTTC.